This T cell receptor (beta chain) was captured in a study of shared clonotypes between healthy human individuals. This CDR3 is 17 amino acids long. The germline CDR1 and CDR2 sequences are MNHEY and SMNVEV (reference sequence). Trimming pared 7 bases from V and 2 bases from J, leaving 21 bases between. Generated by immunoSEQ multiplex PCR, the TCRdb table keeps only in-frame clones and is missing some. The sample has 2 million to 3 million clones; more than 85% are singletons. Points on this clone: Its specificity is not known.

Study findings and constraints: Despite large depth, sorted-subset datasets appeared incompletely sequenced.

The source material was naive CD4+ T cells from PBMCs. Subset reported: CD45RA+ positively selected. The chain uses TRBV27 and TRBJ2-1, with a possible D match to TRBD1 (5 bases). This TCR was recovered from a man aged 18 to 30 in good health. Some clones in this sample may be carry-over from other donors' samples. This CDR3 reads CASTPIGSQGAYNEQFF. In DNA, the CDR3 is TGTGCCAGCACCCCCATTGGCAGTCAAGGGGCCTACAATGAGCAGTTCTTC.